Following are 15 T cell receptor beta chains from one sample sequenced in a study of blood T cell repertoires in COVID-19. Sequenced by immunoSEQ multiplex PCR; TCRdb stores in-frame clones only, minus some. The repertoire holds some 300,000 clones, roughly 90% seen once, with roughly 10% in the top ten. The source material was PBMCs or T cells enriched from blood (not recorded which). The receptors derive from a woman in her 30s who had recovered from COVID-19.

The rearrangement links TRBV24-1 to TRBJ2-3, with TRBD1 identical over 9 bases. CDR3 length equals 16 residues. The ends lost 4 bases at V and 0 bases at J; junction bases unmatched: 4. Germline CDR1 reads KGHDR; CDR2 reads SFDVKD. In DNA form, the CDR3 reads TGTGCCACCAGTGACTCACAGGGGGCGAGCACAGATACGCAGTATTTT. Its translation: CATSDSQGASTDTQYF.

The chain carries TRBV4-3 and TRBJ2-1; D is unresolved. Germline CDR1 LGHNA, CDR2 YSLEER. Between the trimmed V and J ends, which lost 0 bases and 0 bases, there was a span of 9 bases. This CDR3 spans 16 amino acids. CDR3 protein: CASSQDMASSYNEQFF. In nucleotides, the CDR3 is TGCGCCAGCAGCCAAGATATGGCTTCCTCCTACAATGAGCAGTTCTTC.

This clone was seen more than once but under ten times. The chain has TRBV6-5 and TRBJ2-7; D perhaps matches TRBD1 (6 bases). The CDR3 extends over 14 amino acids. The germline CDR1 and CDR2 sequences are MNHEY and SVGAGI. The V end was cut by 3 bases, the J end by 5 bases, with 14 bases between. This CDR3 reads CASSYARGSHEQYF. CDR3 in DNA: TGTGCCAGCAGTTATGCCAGGGGTTCCCACGAGCAGTACTTC.

CDR3 amino acids: CASSYEGDRGVTEAFF. CDR3 in DNA: TGTGCCAGCAGTTACGAAGGGGACAGGGGGGTCACTGAAGCTTTCTTT. The V and J genes are TRBV6-5 and TRBJ1-1; TRBD1 matches 11 bases. From germline, CDR1 is MNHEY and CDR2 SVGAGI. The CDR3 consists of 16 residues. Trimming at V came to 2 bases and at J to 4 bases, leaving 6 bases not matched to a gene.

V and J are TRBV7-9 and TRBJ2-7, with 11 bases aligning to TRBD1. The V and J ends lost 2 bases and 4 bases, in that order; junction bases with no gene match: 7. Germline V lookup: CDR1 SEHNR, CDR2 FQNEAQ (reference sequence). The CDR3 contains 16 residues. The CDR3 protein is CASSLSAGQGDYEQYF. Here the CDR3 DNA reads TGTGCCAGCAGCTTATCTGCGGGACAGGGGGATTACGAGCAGTACTTC.

This clone has only one observation. This chain uses TRBV4-1 with TRBJ2-1; TRBD2 matches 13 bases. Germline V gene sequence: CDR1 MGHRA, CDR2 YSYEKL. The CDR3 covers 14 residues. V trimming: 4 bases; J trimming: 7 bases; junction bases outside the gene matches: 1. CDR3 DNA sequence: TGCGCCAGCAGCCCGGGACTAGCGGGGAATGAGCAGTTCTTC. Translated: CASSPGLAGNEQFF.

The chain uses TRBV14 and TRBJ1-2; D ambiguous. The CDR3 is 13 residues long. V shed 1 base and J shed 4 bases, with 7 bases lying between them. The germline gives CDR1 SGHDN, CDR2 FVKESK. CDR3 in amino acids: CASSQGRIYGYTF. Here the CDR3 DNA reads TGTGCCAGCAGCCAAGGGCGGATCTATGGCTACACCTTC.

The table lists this clone with a few counts. This chain links TRBV6-1 with TRBJ1-3, with a possible D match to TRBD1 (6 bases). V shed 3 bases and J shed 7 bases, with 16 bases lying between them. Per germline, CDR1 MNHNS and CDR2 SASEGT. This CDR3 region has 15 residues. CDR3 DNA: TGTGCCAGCAGTGAGGACGGGACAACGGGGAACACCATATATTTT. Translation gives CASSEDGTTGNTIYF.

This chain joins TRBV20-1 and TRBJ1-1; tentative D call: TRBD1 (6 bases). The CDR3 has 13 residues. V lost 3 bases to trimming and J lost 5 bases, with 13 bases between them. Looked up from germline, CDR1 is DFQATT and CDR2 is SNEGSKA (reference sequence). This CDR3 reads CSASTSGDTEAFF. The CDR3 DNA reads as TGCAGTGCTAGTACCTCAGGGGATACTGAAGCTTTCTTT.

The gene calls are TRBV29-1 and TRBJ1-1, with TRBD1 identical over 7 bases. The CDR3 consists of 13 residues. Germline trimming cut 7 bases from V and 5 bases from J; bases unmatched to any gene: 10. Germline lookup yields CDR1 SQVTM and CDR2 ANQGSEA. CDR3 amino acids: CSARLDRATEAFF. In DNA form, the CDR3 reads TGCAGCGCCCGACTTGACAGGGCTACTGAAGCTTTCTTT. Complete variable domain (other parts from reference TRBV29-1 and TRBJ1-1): SAVISQKPSRDICQRGTSLTIQCQVDSQVTMMFWYRQQPGQSLTLIATANQGSEATYESGFVIDKFPISRPNLTFSTLTVSNMSPEDSSIYLCSARLDRATEAFFGQGTRLTVV.

The genes are TRBV28 and TRBJ1-2, with D hard to call. This CDR3 has 13 amino acids. Trimming removed 2 bases at V and 5 bases at J, with 9 bases between. Germline V lookup: CDR1 MDHEN, CDR2 SYDVKM. CDR3 loop: CASSLAGVYGYTF. The CDR3 nucleotides are TGTGCCAGCAGTTTAGCCGGTGTTTATGGCTACACCTTC.

V and J are TRBV5-1 and TRBJ1-4; no definite D call. This CDR3 contains 16 residues. V was clipped by 1 base and J by 4 bases, with 14 bases between them. The germline CDR1 and CDR2 sequences are SGHRS and YFSETQ. The CDR3 spells CASSLSALRVNEKLFF. In DNA, the CDR3 is TGCGCCAGCAGCTTGTCCGCTCTGAGGGTTAATGAAAAACTGTTTTTT.

The chain links TRBV30 to TRBJ1-3; 7 positions match TRBD1. The germline V gene encodes CDR1 GTSNPN and CDR2 SVGIG (reference sequence). The CDR3 spans 14 residues. Unmatched junction bases numbered 5, after V lost 2 bases and J lost 4 bases. CDR3 DNA sequence: TGTGCCTGGAGTCCGACAGGGAACGGAAACACCATATATTTT. Its translation is CAWSPTGNGNTIYF.

For the CDR3, the DNA is TGTGCCAGCAGCGACACGGTGTTTAGCTATGGCTACACCTTC. Translating it yields CASSDTVFSYGYTF. The J gene is TRBJ1-2, the V gene TRBV2; D not resolved. CDR3 size: 14 residues. Trimming removed 6 bases from V and 4 bases from J, with 15 bases in between. CDR1 is SNHLY and CDR2 is FYNNEI in the germline V gene.

The chain combines TRBV6-5 with TRBJ1-3; 7 bases fit TRBD1. Trimming took 0 bases from V and 2 from J; bases not matched to a gene: 4. The V gene's germline CDR1 is MNHEY and CDR2 SVGAGI. The CDR3 covers 16 residues. CDR3 residues: CASSYSRGFAGNTIYF. Here the CDR3 DNA reads TGTGCCAGCAGTTACTCCAGGGGGTTTGCTGGAAACACCATATATTTT.